Shown below are 29 T cell receptor beta chains from a single sample sequenced in a study of CD8+CD57+ T cells in acquired aplastic anemia. CD8+CD57+ cell expansion, shown by flow cytometry, had occurred in the patients selected for sequencing. Genomic DNA constituted the template upon which TCR beta VDJ and CDR3 profiling was performed. MiXCR, applied by TCRdb to the reads, yields one record per CDR3 protein. This sample has a few hundred thousand distinct CDR3 sequences; approximately 51% occur once, and the top ten carry about 20%. Sequences were obtained from sorted CD4+, CD8+, or CD8+CD57+ T cells (not recorded which) from PBMCs. These receptors were collected from a human donor with aplastic anemia.

About this clonotype itself: Given a much more abundant clone one base away, this may be a read error. CDR3 bases: TGTGCCAGCAGTGAAATGCGGATCGGGGCCAACGCCCTGACTTTC. Translated: CASSEMRIGANALTF. J is TRBJ2-6 and V is TRBV6-1, with D perhaps given as TRBD1 or TRBD2 (5 bases each). Per germline, CDR1 MNHNS and CDR2 SASEGT. This CDR3 has 15 amino acids.

This rearrangement joins TRBV10-2 to TRBJ1-6; D call uncertain. The germline V gene has CDR1 WSHSY and CDR2 SAAADI. V was pared by 6 bases and J by 5 bases, with 5 bases between. The CDR3 is 12 amino acids. For the CDR3, the DNA is TGCGCCAGCAGAGAAAATAATTCACCCCTCCACTTT. As protein: CASRENNSPLHF.

The rearrangement links TRBV29-1 to TRBJ2-7, with a possible D match to TRBD1 (7 bases). Germline V gene data show CDR1 as SQVTM and CDR2 as ANQGSEA. This CDR3 contains 15 residues. Trimming pared 4 bases from V and 7 bases from J, leaving 23 bases between. The chain's CDR3 is CSVVHRQGGAGEQYF. CDR3 nucleotides: TGCAGCGTTGTACACCGCCAGGGGGGTGCTGGGGAGCAGTACTTC.

The J gene is TRBJ2-7, the V gene TRBV11-3, with unresolved D. CDR3 length: 13 amino acids. V was pared by 5 bases and J by 3 bases, with 11 bases between. The germline V gene has CDR1 SGHNT and CDR2 YENEEA. CDR3 loop: CASSPPVSYEQYF. As DNA, the CDR3 is TGTGCCAGCAGCCCCCCTGTCAGCTACGAGCAGTACTTC.

The rearrangement joins TRBV5-1 to TRBJ1-4; D uncertain. V was clipped by 2 bases and J by 0 bases, with 14 bases between them. The CDR3 has 17 amino acids. Germline V gene data show CDR1 as SGHRS and CDR2 as YFSETQ. CDR3: CASSFDTDGATNEKLFF. The DNA for the CDR3 is TGCGCCAGCAGCTTTGATACTGACGGTGCAACTAATGAAAAACTGTTTTTT.

As regards this clonotype: This likely comes from a read error, as the CDR3 has no conserved phenylalanine or tryptophan at its end. The chain couples TRBV5-1 to TRBJ2-5; a weak D match, TRBD1 (6 bases). Trimming removed 3 bases from V and 5 bases from J, with 17 bases in between. Germline assignment: CDR1 SGHRS and CDR2 YFSETQ. This CDR3 comprises 15 residues. The CDR3 sequence is CASSSRTEVLETQYL. CDR3 DNA sequence: TGCGCCAGCAGCTCCCGGACAGAGGTATTGGAGACCCAGTACCTC.

This clonotype was counted between two and nine times. This chain links TRBV7-8 with TRBJ2-7; D possibly uses TRBD1 or TRBD2 (6 bases each). Trimming shortened V by 1 base and J by 3 bases, and 13 bases separated the two germline ends. This CDR3 region has 15 residues. From germline, CDR1 is SGHVS and CDR2 FQNEAQ. The CDR3 is CASSLEAQGLYEQYF. In DNA form, the CDR3 reads TGTGCCAGCAGCTTAGAGGCACAGGGACTCTACGAGCAGTACTTC.

This clonotype has ten or more counts. This rearrangement joins TRBV7-9 to TRBJ2-5; D unclear. Looked up from germline, CDR1 is SEHNR and CDR2 is FQNEAQ (reference sequence). Trimming took off 6 bases at V and 5 bases at J, with 13 bases between the two ends. This CDR3 is built from 13 residues. CDR3 sequence reads: CASSFSDGETQYF. CDR3 coding DNA: TGTGCCAGCAGTTTCTCGGACGGGGAGACCCAGTACTTC.

As concerns this clonotype: A much more abundant neighbour one base away suggests this may be a read error. The J gene is TRBJ2-7, the V gene TRBV6-1, with a tentative D call TRBD1 (6 bases). Germline V CDR1 and CDR2: MNHNS, SASEGT. The CDR3 is 15 amino acids. The CDR3 protein is CASSVEPGQSHEQHF. In DNA form, the CDR3 reads TGTGCCAGCAGTGTGGAGCCGGGACAATCCCACGAGCAGCACTTC.

Here the CDR3 reads CASSYEPGMGPPLEQYF. In DNA form, the CDR3 reads TGTGCCAGCAGTTACGAGCCGGGAATGGGCCCTCCCCTAGAGCAGTACTTC. The V call is TRBV6-5, the J call TRBJ2-7; maybe TRBD2 (5 bases). Looked up from germline, CDR1 is MNHEY and CDR2 is SVGAGI. The V end was cut by 2 bases, the J end by 7 bases, with 24 bases between. The CDR3 is 17 amino acids.

This clonotype has a handful of counts. This may be a read error: a much more frequent sequence differs by one nucleotide. The chain is built from TRBV7-3 and TRBJ2-1; maybe TRBD2 (6 bases). This CDR3 region has 16 residues. Trimming pared 5 bases from V and 0 bases from J, leaving 14 bases between. Germline V lookup: CDR1 SGHTA, CDR2 FQGTGA. The CDR3 bases are TGTGCCAGCAGCCCTTATGACGGGAGCTCCTACAATGAGCAGTTCTTC. Amino acids: CASSPYDGSSYNEQFF.

This clonotype was recorded many times. The V and J genes are TRBV20-1 and TRBJ2-3; D is possibly TRBD1 (5 bases). The CDR3 length is 15 residues. The germline CDR1 and CDR2 sequences are DFQATT and SNEGSKA (reference sequence). Trimming stripped 6 bases from V and 4 bases from J, with 20 bases between. Here the CDR3 reads CSALGWGSNSDTQYF. The CDR3 DNA follows: TGCAGTGCCCTGGGCTGGGGCTCTAATTCAGATACGCAGTATTTT.

Only a few counts were recorded for this clonotype. The chain has TRBV19 and TRBJ1-1; 10 bases align to TRBD1. V dropped 6 bases and J dropped 4; count of bases not matched to a gene: 35. This CDR3 is built from 24 residues. Germline CDR1 reads LNHDA; CDR2 reads SQIVND (reference sequence). The CDR3, as DNA: TGTGCCAGTAGGGCGGACCCGACCCGAGGGACAGGGGTTCTATCCGCCCCCATGGCCACTGAAGCTTTCTTT. The encoded protein is CASRADPTRGTGVLSAPMATEAFF.

The genes are TRBV20-1 and TRBJ2-7; 10 bases are a match to TRBD1. This CDR3 is 13 amino acids long. V shed 6 bases and J 4 bases; nucleotides not matched to a gene: 6. The germline V gene has CDR1 DFQATT and CDR2 SNEGSKA (reference sequence). The CDR3 DNA reads as TGCAGTGCCGAGACAGGGGGCAATTACGAGCAGTACTTC. Translating it yields CSAETGGNYEQYF.

V and J are TRBV20-1 and TRBJ1-2; D might be TRBD1 (5 bases). The CDR3 has 15 amino acids. The germline V gene encodes CDR1 DFQATT and CDR2 SNEGSKA (reference sequence). Trimming cost V 1 base and J 2 bases, with 14 bases left between them. Here the CDR3 reads CSARGGSGTNYGYTF. CDR3 nucleotide sequence: TGCAGTGCTAGAGGGGGGTCAGGCACCAACTATGGCTACACCTTC.

This clonotype was recorded at least ten times. This chain connects TRBV7-6 to TRBJ2-3; 9 nucleotides agree with TRBD2. The CDR3 has 15 amino acids. The ends lost 1 base at V and 4 bases at J; junction bases unmatched: 3. Germline CDR1 SGHVS, CDR2 FNYEAQ. The CDR3 DNA sequence: TGTGCCAGCAGCTTAGGCGGGGGGGCGGCAGATACGCAGTATTTT. Its translation is CASSLGGGAADTQYF.

The chain uses TRBV19 and TRBJ2-5; possible D gene TRBD1, 7 bases. The ends were cut back, 0 bases at V and 5 bases at J, with 25 bases in the middle. The CDR3 runs 19 residues. Germline V gene sequence: CDR1 LNHDA, CDR2 SQIVND (reference sequence). The CDR3 spells CASSIDPFEEGASGETQYF. The CDR3 nucleotides are TGTGCCAGTAGTATAGATCCGTTCGAGGAGGGGGCCTCCGGGGAGACCCAGTACTTC.

With regard to this clonotype: One end of the junction varies from germline; a read error may be responsible. The chain uses TRBV7-9 and TRBJ2-2; 10 bases fit TRBD2. This CDR3 comprises 16 residues. Germline CDR1 SEHNR, CDR2 FQNEAQ (reference sequence). CDR3 sequence: CASSISSGGSTGELFF. For the CDR3, the DNA is TGCGCCAGCAGCATCTCTAGCGGGGGCAGCACCGGGGAGCTGTTTTTT.

The rearrangement joins TRBV10-3 to TRBJ2-1; TRBD1 matches at 7 bases. Trimming took 5 bases from V and 6 from J; bases not matched to a gene: 4. The CDR3 has 13 amino acids. Germline V gene sequence: CDR1 ENHRY, CDR2 SYGVKD. The CDR3 coding sequence is TGTGCCATCAGTACTAGACAGGGCAATGAGCAGTTCTTC. It codes for CAISTRQGNEQFF.

This clonotype was counted many times. The chain has TRBV20-1 and TRBJ2-1, with a tentative D call TRBD1 (6 bases). Trimming removed 6 bases from V and 5 bases from J, with 14 bases in between. The CDR3 spans 13 residues. Germline-derived CDR1 and CDR2 are DFQATT and SNEGSKA (reference sequence). The CDR3 spells CSARNRVDNEQFF. DNA of the CDR3: TGCAGTGCCAGAAACAGGGTTGACAATGAGCAGTTCTTC.

In its sample, this clonotype was seen once. The V and J genes are TRBV6-5 and TRBJ1-2, with D hard to call. Trimming took off 8 bases at V and 8 bases at J, with 15 bases between the two ends. Germline V gene lookup returns CDR1 MNHEY and CDR2 SVGAGI. The CDR3 runs 12 residues. CDR3 sequence (DNA): TGTGCCAGCGGCGGACTTGGAGACGGCTACACCTTC. Its protein product is CASGGLGDGYTF.

This clonotype was seen repeatedly, ten times or more. V gene TRBV20-1 combines with J gene TRBJ1-2; 10 bases line up with TRBD1. Germline V gives CDR1 DFQATT, CDR2 SNEGSKA (reference sequence). The CDR3 consists of 15 residues. V was clipped by 5 bases and J by 1 base; unmatched bases: 7. Here the CDR3 DNA reads TGCAGTGCTCGGGGGGACAGGGGCCTTAACTATGGCTACACCTTC. It encodes CSARGDRGLNYGYTF.

CDR3 protein: CASSLERNSPLHF. The CDR3, as DNA: TGTGCCAGCAGCTTAGAGCGGAATTCACCCCTCCACTTT. The chain recombines TRBV7-7 with TRBJ1-6; D gene ambiguous. V lost 1 base to trimming and J lost 7 bases, with 5 bases between them. Germline CDR1 and CDR2: SSHAT and FNYEAQ (reference sequence). CDR3 length: 13 residues.

The chain has TRBV10-3 and TRBJ1-2, with D unclear. The germline gives CDR1 ENHRY, CDR2 SYGVKD. V lost 0 bases and J 4 bases, leaving 12 bases between the germline ends. CDR3 length: 15 amino acids. CDR3 protein: CAISESDLESYGYTF. The CDR3 nucleotides read TGTGCCATCAGTGAGTCGGACCTGGAAAGCTATGGCTACACCTTC.

The chain is built from TRBV11-2 and TRBJ2-1, with 7 bases fitting TRBD2. V shed 2 bases, J shed 3 bases, and the junction held 4 bases outside the gene matches. Germline V CDR1 and CDR2: SGHAT, FQNNGV. This CDR3 spans 15 amino acids. The DNA of the CDR3 is TGTGCCAGCAGCTTACGGTCGGGAGGCTACAATGAGCAGTTCTTC. This gives the protein CASSLRSGGYNEQFF. The variable domain in full, with the rest retrieved from reference TRBV11-2 and TRBJ2-1, is EAGVAQSPRYKIIEKRQSVAFWCNPISGHATLYWYQQILGQGPKLLIQFQNNGVVDDSQLPKDRFSAERLKGVDSTLKIQPAKLEDSAVYLCASSLRSGGYNEQFFGPGTRLTVL.

The rearrangement links TRBV29-1 to TRBJ2-7; TRBD1 matches at 10 bases. This CDR3 region has 12 residues. Germline V CDR1 and CDR2: SQVTM, ANQGSEA. Trimming took 6 bases from V and 3 from J; bases not matched to a gene: 2. Here the CDR3 reads CSVRTGGYEQYF. DNA for the CDR3: TGCAGCGTACGGACAGGGGGCTACGAGCAGTACTTC.

The sample holds one count of this clonotype. This chain uses TRBV10-3 with TRBJ2-1; D unclear. Germline values: CDR1 ENHRY, CDR2 SYGVKD. Trimming removed 5 bases from V and 5 bases from J, with 10 bases in between. The length of the CDR3 is 13 residues. The CDR3 protein is CAISIRRNNEQFF. For the CDR3, the DNA is TGTGCCATCAGTATACGACGGAACAATGAGCAGTTCTTC.

There are many counts of this clonotype. The chain joins TRBV19 to TRBJ1-2; perhaps TRBD1 as D (5 bases). The germline V and J ends were trimmed by 4 bases and 4 bases, with 19 bases remaining between them. The CDR3 runs to 16 residues. In germline, CDR1 is LNHDA, CDR2 SQIVND (reference sequence). CDR3 residues: CASSRAGQEWSYGYTF. DNA for the CDR3: TGTGCCAGTAGTAGGGCAGGGCAGGAATGGAGCTATGGCTACACCTTC. The complete variable domain, with remaining parts taken from reference TRBV19 and TRBJ1-2, reads DGGITQSPKYLFRKEGQNVTLSCEQNLNHDAMYWYRQDPGQGLRLIYYSQIVNDFQKGDIAEGYSVSREKKESFPLTVTSAQKNPTAFYLCASSRAGQEWSYGYTFGSGTRLTVV.

The chain joins TRBV14 to TRBJ1-6, with D possibly matching TRBD1 (6 bases). CDR1 and CDR2 (germline): SGHDN, FVKESK. The CDR3 has 16 residues. V was cut by 6 bases and J by 5 bases, with 17 bases left in between. CDR3 nucleotides: TGTGCCAGCAGTACATACAGGGTTGGCGATAATTCACCCCTCCACTTT. This gives the protein CASSTYRVGDNSPLHF.